The source of this T cell receptor beta chain is a study of blood T cell repertoires in COVID-19. This clone appeared once. This CDR3 comprises 13 residues. Trimming removed 2 bases at V and 3 bases at J, with 6 bases between. Seattle's enrolled individuals joined amid active infection and were then monitored longitudinally. In the original workflow: Reference gene primer amplification gave estimated nucleated cell counts. Method: immunoSEQ multiplex PCR; TCRdb's copy keeps in-frame clones and lacks some. The DNA was the basis for D and trimming; V, J and clone size are from that table. This table holds 250,000 to 400,000 clones, more than 70% found once.

Material for sequencing was peripheral blood. This chain uses TRBV12-3 or TRBV12-4 with TRBJ2-3; no clear D gene. The clonotype comes from a woman aged 30 to 39 with COVID-19, enrolled during active disease. The CDR3 is CASSLQVTDTQYF. Written as DNA, the CDR3 is TGTGCCAGCAGTTTACAGGTGACAGATACGCAGTATTTT.